Shown below are 26 T cell receptor beta chains from a single sample sequenced in a study of T cells in Graves' hyperthyroidism and ophthalmopathy. Researchers amplified the TCR beta CDR3 regions from RNA transcripts. HTBI primers were used for first-round RT-PCR of the TCR CDR3. TCRdb passed the multiplex PCR reads through MiXCR, listing each CDR3 protein once. The sample lists more than 300,000 distinct CDR3 sequences, approximately 13% occurring once. Sequencing used blood. These receptors were taken from a woman aged 18-29 years with Graves' hyperthyroidism.

The rearrangement uses TRBV6-2 or TRBV6-3 and TRBJ2-5, with a weak D call TRBD1 (6 bases). The germline CDR1 and CDR2 sequences are MNHEY and SVGEGT. Trimming left V 6 bases short and J 2 bases short, with 10 bases between. CDR3 size: 13 residues. The chain's CDR3 is CASRRTAQETQYF. CDR3 nucleotide sequence: TGTGCCAGCAGGCGGACAGCACAAGAGACCCAGTACTTC.

This clonotype was picked up many times. This rearrangement joins TRBV11-2 to TRBJ2-7, with D possibly being TRBD1 (5 bases). CDR1 is SGHAT and CDR2 is FQNNGV in the germline V gene. V lost 3 bases to trimming and J lost 0 bases, with 15 bases between them. This CDR3 is 16 amino acids long. CDR3 loop: CASSFWGRRSSYEQYF. The CDR3 nucleotides are TGTGCCAGCAGCTTTTGGGGCAGGCGAAGCTCCTACGAGCAGTACTTC.

This clonotype was seen repeatedly, ten times or more. The chain joins TRBV28 to TRBJ2-5; D not resolved. The CDR3 sequence is 14 residues long. CDR1 and CDR2 from the germline V gene are MDHEN and SYDVKM. The V and J ends lost 5 bases and 6 bases respectively, with 16 bases between them. CDR3 sequence reads: CASSPHPGGQTQYF. The CDR3 nucleotides are TGTGCCAGCAGTCCCCACCCAGGTGGGCAGACCCAGTACTTC.

Many counts were recorded for this clonotype. The J gene is TRBJ2-3, the V gene TRBV6-2 or TRBV6-3; the D is unclear. The CDR3 loop spans 15 amino acids. V was cut by 10 bases and J by 2 bases, with 19 bases left in between. The V gene's germline CDR1 is MNHEY and CDR2 SVGEGT. CDR3 amino acids: CAIRKVAISTDTQYF. The CDR3 DNA reads as TGTGCCATCCGAAAGGTGGCTATCTCCACAGATACGCAGTATTTT.

This clonotype appeared many times. This chain joins TRBV30 and TRBJ1-1; 7 positions match TRBD1. CDR3 length: 12 residues. Germline CDR1 and CDR2: GTSNPN and SVGIG (reference sequence). V shed 8 bases and J 5 bases; nucleotides not matched to a gene: 8. The chain's CDR3 is CALREGATEAFF. CDR3 nucleotides: TGTGCCCTTAGGGAGGGGGCGACTGAAGCTTTCTTT.

This clonotype has at least ten counts. The rearrangement links TRBV6-1 to TRBJ1-2; 7 bases fit TRBD1. CDR3 length: 12 amino acids. The germline gives CDR1 MNHNS, CDR2 SASEGT. Germline trimming cut 10 bases from V and 8 bases from J; bases unmatched to any gene: 10. CDR3 nucleotides: TGTGCCACCCGACAGGGCTCATGGGGCTACACCTTC. Protein: CATRQGSWGYTF.

The chain carries TRBV28 and TRBJ1-5; 10 bases line up with TRBD1. From germline, CDR1 is MDHEN and CDR2 SYDVKM. This CDR3 region has 14 residues. After removal of 7 bases from V and 7 bases from J, the junction contained 7 bases not matched to a gene. As DNA, the CDR3 is TGTGCCAGCACACAGACAGGGGGCGGACAGCCCCAGCATTTT. Translated, it gives CASTQTGGGQPQHF. The variable domain in full, with the rest retrieved from reference TRBV28 and TRBJ1-5, is DVKVTQSSRYLVKRTGEKVFLECVQDMDHENMFWYRQDPGLGLRLIYFSYDVKMKEKGDIPEGYSVSREKKERFSLILESASTNQTSMYLCASTQTGGGQPQHFGDGTRLSIL.

This clonotype appeared many times. The chain is built from TRBV12-3 or TRBV12-4 and TRBJ1-5, with D possibly matching TRBD1 (5 bases). The CDR3 extends over 16 amino acids. V lost 6 bases to trimming and J lost 7 bases, with 22 bases between them. This chain's CDR3 is CASSSWGGGVGQPQHF. CDR3 nucleotide sequence: TGTGCCAGCAGCAGCTGGGGCGGGGGGGTCGGGCAGCCCCAGCATTTT.

This clonotype was detected many times. The J gene is TRBJ2-1, the V gene TRBV6-2 or TRBV6-3; 9 nucleotides align to TRBD2. The trim removed 9 bases at V and 7 bases at J, leaving 7 bases unmatched. CDR1 is MNHEY, CDR2 SVGEGT, per germline. The CDR3 totals 13 residues. CDR3 protein: CARISGGQNEQFF. The CDR3 DNA follows: TGTGCCAGGATTAGCGGGGGCCAGAATGAGCAGTTCTTC.

A word on this clonotype: A much larger clone is a single base away; this may be a read error. J is TRBJ1-2 and V is TRBV20-1; 7 positions match TRBD1. Trimming removed 3 bases from V and 7 bases from J; junction bases left unmatched: 5. In germline, CDR1 is DFQATT, CDR2 SNEGSKA (reference sequence). CDR3 size: 12 residues. The CDR3 loop is CSASWQGGGYTF. The CDR3 DNA reads as TGCAGTGCTAGCTGGCAGGGGGGTGGCTACACCTTC.

To note about this clonotype: Being one base from a much bigger clone, this may be a read error. This chain uses TRBV10-3 with TRBJ2-7; 10 positions match TRBD2. The CDR3 totals 15 residues. Germline V gives CDR1 ENHRY, CDR2 SYGVKD. The V segment lost 11 bases and the J segment 2 bases; nucleotides outside the gene matches: 12. The CDR3 DNA reads TGTGCCTCCTGGCCTAGCGGGAGTGACACCTACGAGCAGTACTTC. Its translation is CASWPSGSDTYEQYF.

Many counts were recorded for this clonotype. The genes are TRBV3-1 and TRBJ1-1; D possibly corresponds to TRBD1 (5 bases). Between the trimmed V and J ends, which lost 1 base and 9 bases, there was a span of 15 bases. Germline loops: CDR1 LGHDT, CDR2 YNNKEL (reference sequence). This CDR3 has 14 residues. CDR3 nucleotide sequence: TGTGCCAGCAGCCAAGGCGGGGCCCCAGGAAAAGCTTTCTTT. Translated, it gives CASSQGGAPGKAFF.

This clonotype occurred a few times. The CDR3 loop is CASSAQGVNTGELFF. The CDR3 DNA reads as TGTGCCAGCAGTGCCCAGGGGGTGAACACCGGGGAGCTGTTTTTT. The genes are TRBV28 and TRBJ2-2, with TRBD1 matching over 7 bases. V lost 5 bases to trimming and J lost 1 base; unmatched junction nucleotides: 4. The CDR3 consists of 15 residues. Per germline, CDR1 MDHEN and CDR2 SYDVKM.

This clonotype was counted ten times or more. The rearrangement joins TRBV3-1 to TRBJ2-7; possibly TRBD1 for D (6 bases). The CDR3 is 18 amino acids. Trimming removed 0 bases at V and 2 bases at J, with 20 bases between. Germline CDR1 LGHDT, CDR2 YNNKEL (reference sequence). The CDR3 coding sequence is TGTGCCAGCAGCCAAGATCCGGCAGGGACAAGGGTGCCCTACGAGCAGTACTTC. It codes for CASSQDPAGTRVPYEQYF.

This clonotype has ten or more counts. The CDR3 reads CASSLVPSRTQETQYF. The CDR3 DNA sequence: TGTGCCAGCAGCTTAGTCCCTAGTAGGACCCAAGAGACCCAGTACTTC. The chain has TRBV11-2 and TRBJ2-5; D ambiguous. The CDR3 runs to 16 residues. The V end was cut by 1 base, the J end by 1 base, with 13 bases between. Germline CDR1 reads SGHAT; CDR2 reads FQNNGV.

This clonotype was found a few times. This chain connects TRBV9 to TRBJ2-1, with 10 bases identical to TRBD2. Germline lookup yields CDR1 SGDLS and CDR2 YYNGEE. This CDR3 spans 17 amino acids. The trim removed 1 base at V and 4 bases at J, leaving 8 bases unmatched. In nucleotides, the CDR3 is TGTGCCAGCAGCGTATGGAGTAGCGGGGGGTCATACAATGAGCAGTTCTTC. It translates to CASSVWSSGGSYNEQFF.

The DNA for the CDR3 is TGTGCCAGTACCCTCGGACAGTCTGGGTCGTACGAGCAGTACTTC. As protein: CASTLGQSGSYEQYF. The rearrangement links TRBV19 to TRBJ2-7, with a tentative D call TRBD1 (6 bases). The CDR3 sequence is 15 residues long. V lost 7 bases, J lost 4 bases, and 20 bases lay in between. From germline, CDR1 is LNHDA and CDR2 SQIVND (reference sequence).

CDR3 residues: CASSLPACEQYF. CDR3 DNA: TGTGCCAGCAGTTTACCGGCCTGCGAGCAGTACTTC. This sequence joins TRBV27 and TRBJ2-7; D gene uncertain. CDR1 is MNHEY, CDR2 SMNVEV, per germline (reference sequence). The CDR3 runs 12 residues. V was shortened by 2 bases and J by 6 bases, with 8 bases between the two germline ends.

At least ten counts were recorded for this clonotype. The rearrangement joins TRBV6-2 or TRBV6-3 to TRBJ1-2; weak D call: TRBD1 (5 bases). This CDR3 contains 15 residues. The V gene's germline CDR1 is MNHEY and CDR2 SVGEGT. The V end was cut by 8 bases, the J end by 7 bases, with 23 bases between. Here the CDR3 DNA reads TGTGCCAGCTGCCTTGCGGGGACTGGGGTCGGTGGCTACACCTTC. Amino acid sequence: CASCLAGTGVGGYTF.

This chain joins TRBV5-1 and TRBJ2-7; D perhaps matches TRBD2 (7 bases). This CDR3 is built from 15 residues. Trimming left V 1 base short and J 6 bases short, with 17 bases between. Germline values: CDR1 SGHRS, CDR2 YFSETQ. The CDR3 sequence: CASSLWGGQSSEQYF. The CDR3 region has the DNA TGCGCCAGCAGCTTGTGGGGGGGCCAATCTAGCGAGCAGTACTTC.

In its sample, this clonotype was seen a few times. This rearrangement joins TRBV12-3 or TRBV12-4 to TRBJ2-1; 13 bases fit TRBD2. V was pared by 5 bases and J by 1 base, with 14 bases of the junction left unmatched. The CDR3 sequence is 20 residues long. CDR3 DNA sequence: TGTGCCAGCAGTCCCGAGGCGGGACTAGCGGGAACGGGGTCCTACAATGAGCAGTTCTTC. Residues: CASSPEAGLAGTGSYNEQFF.

This clonotype was observed many times. The chain uses TRBV7-9 and TRBJ2-1; D may be TRBD1 or TRBD2 (5 bases each). Looked up from germline, CDR1 is SEHNR and CDR2 is FQNEAQ (reference sequence). Trimming stripped 5 bases from V and 6 bases from J, with 11 bases between. This CDR3 is 13 amino acids long. The CDR3 bases are TGTGCCAGCAGCGACCGGGGCCCCAATGAGCAGTTCTTC. Residues: CASSDRGPNEQFF.

In its sample, this clonotype was seen many times. The chain employs TRBV9 and TRBJ2-1; 13 bases agree with TRBD2. The junction had 6 bases not matched to a gene; V was cut back by 0 bases and J by 6 bases. In germline, CDR1 is SGDLS, CDR2 YYNGEE. This CDR3 region has 17 residues. CDR3 nucleotide sequence: TGTGCCAGCAGCGTAGAGCGAGGACTAGCGGGGGCCAATGAGCAGTTCTTC. Amino acids: CASSVERGLAGANEQFF.

This clonotype was picked up many times. The rearrangement uses TRBV2 and TRBJ1-2, with 10 nucleotides matching TRBD1. There are 15 residues in the CDR3. The V gene end was trimmed by 9 bases and the J gene end by 0 bases; junction bases not matched to a gene: 7. CDR1 is SNHLY and CDR2 is FYNNEI in the germline V gene. CDR3 loop: CASGQGVPANYGYTF. CDR3 coding DNA: TGTGCCAGTGGACAGGGGGTGCCTGCTAACTATGGCTACACCTTC.

Comments on this clonotype: A much larger clone lies a single base off, so this may be a read error. The V gene is TRBV20-1, the J gene TRBJ2-7; D is possibly TRBD2 (7 bases). Germline CDR1 and CDR2: DFQATT and SNEGSKA (reference sequence). V was clipped by 5 bases and J by 2 bases, with 16 bases between them. The CDR3 runs 14 residues. The CDR3 sequence is CSAGGGGPPYEQYF. The CDR3 DNA reads TGCAGTGCTGGAGGCGGGGGCCCTCCCTACGAGCAGTACTTC.

The chain couples TRBV19 to TRBJ2-1; unclear D gene. The assigned J gene may be wrong: the sequence end matches TRBJ2-7 better. The CDR3 spans 15 residues. Per the germline V gene, CDR1 is LNHDA and CDR2 is SQIVND (reference sequence). The CDR3 here is CASSIGLVPYNEQYF. For the CDR3, the DNA is TGTGCCAGTAGTATAGGGCTAGTACCCTACAATGAGCAGTACTTC.